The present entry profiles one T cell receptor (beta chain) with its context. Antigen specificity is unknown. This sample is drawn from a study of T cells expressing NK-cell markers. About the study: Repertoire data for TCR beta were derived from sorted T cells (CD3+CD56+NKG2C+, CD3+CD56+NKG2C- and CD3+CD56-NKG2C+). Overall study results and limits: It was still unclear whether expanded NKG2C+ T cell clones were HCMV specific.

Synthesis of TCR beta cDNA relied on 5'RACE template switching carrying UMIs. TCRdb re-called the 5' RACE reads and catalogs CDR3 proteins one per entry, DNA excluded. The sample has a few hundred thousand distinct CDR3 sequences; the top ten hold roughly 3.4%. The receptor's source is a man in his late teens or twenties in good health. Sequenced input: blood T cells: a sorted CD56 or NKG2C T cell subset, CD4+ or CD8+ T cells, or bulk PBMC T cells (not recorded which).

CDR3 in amino acids: CASSSKRDPNEQFF. The rearrangement links TRBV7-9 to TRBJ2-1; no DNA is available, so the TRBD2 call from TCRdb remains unchecked. Germline loops: CDR1 SEHNR, CDR2 FQNEAQ (reference sequence). The CDR3 contains 14 residues.